The present TCR beta chain was sequenced within a study of beta chain features in type 1 diabetes. Trimming left V 6 bases short and J 12 bases short, with 14 bases between. Germline CDR1 is MDHEN and CDR2 is SYDVKM. The CDR3 sequence is 11 residues long. All of the isolated RNA was reverse transcribed, so expressed TCRB transcripts were sequenced. Clones were sequenced by immunoSEQ multiplex PCR, and TCRdb holds only the in-frame ones, with some missing. Counted here are about 210,000 clones, roughly 10% occurring once; the ten biggest clones make up 1% to 1.5%. The sequencing sample was made of central memory CD4+ T cells from blood. This sequence joins TRBV28 and TRBJ1-1; D gene unclear. The TCR originated in a man aged 18 to 29 in good health. This CDR3 reads CASSTWEGTFF. The CDR3 nucleotides read TGTGCCAGCAGCACCTGGGAGGGAACTTTCTTT.